This T cell receptor (beta chain) was profiled in a study of T-cell memory formation after mild COVID-19. Study-wide context: TCR clusters mostly belonged to single donors.

Via MiXCR, TCRdb re-called the 5' RACE reads, giving one row per CDR3 protein. The top ten clones hold around 11% of a sample with 160,000 or so distinct CDR3 sequences, less than 40% of them seen once. Germline CDR1 SGHTA, CDR2 FQGNSA. The V gene end was trimmed by 5 bases and the J gene end by 5 bases; junction bases not matched to a gene: 6. The CDR3 has 15 residues. The sequenced sample was PBMCs or a T cell subset sorted from them (not recorded which). The chain combines TRBV7-2 with TRBJ2-3; 11 bases line up with TRBD2. The TCR comes from an adult woman who had mild COVID-19 (a few samples of this study predate the infection). Cell type and time point are not known. CDR3 in amino acids: CASSLSSGGLDTQYF. CDR3 nucleotides: TGTGCCAGCAGCCTCTCTAGCGGGGGGTTAGATACGCAGTATTTT.